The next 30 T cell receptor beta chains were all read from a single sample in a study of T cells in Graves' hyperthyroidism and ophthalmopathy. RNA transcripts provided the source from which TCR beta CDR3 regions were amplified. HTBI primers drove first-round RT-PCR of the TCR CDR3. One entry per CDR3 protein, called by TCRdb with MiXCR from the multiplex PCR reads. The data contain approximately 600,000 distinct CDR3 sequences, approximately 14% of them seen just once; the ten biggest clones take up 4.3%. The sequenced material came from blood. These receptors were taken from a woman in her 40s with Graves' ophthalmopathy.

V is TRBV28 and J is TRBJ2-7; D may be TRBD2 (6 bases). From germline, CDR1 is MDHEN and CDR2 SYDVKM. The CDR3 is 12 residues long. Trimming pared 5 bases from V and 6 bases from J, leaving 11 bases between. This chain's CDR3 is CASSQQEGEQYF. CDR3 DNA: TGTGCCAGCAGTCAACAGGAGGGCGAGCAGTACTTC. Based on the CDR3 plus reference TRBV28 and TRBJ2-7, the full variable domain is DVKVTQSSRYLVKRTGEKVFLECVQDMDHENMFWYRQDPGLGLRLIYFSYDVKMKEKGDIPEGYSVSREKKERFSLILESASTNQTSMYLCASSQQEGEQYFGPGTRLTVT.

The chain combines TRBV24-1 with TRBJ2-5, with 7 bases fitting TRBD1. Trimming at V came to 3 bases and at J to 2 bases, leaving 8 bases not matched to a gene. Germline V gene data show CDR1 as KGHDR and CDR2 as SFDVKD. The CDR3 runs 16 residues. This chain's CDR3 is CATSDTTGAGQETQYF. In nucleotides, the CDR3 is TGTGCCACCAGTGATACCACAGGGGCTGGGCAAGAGACCCAGTACTTC.

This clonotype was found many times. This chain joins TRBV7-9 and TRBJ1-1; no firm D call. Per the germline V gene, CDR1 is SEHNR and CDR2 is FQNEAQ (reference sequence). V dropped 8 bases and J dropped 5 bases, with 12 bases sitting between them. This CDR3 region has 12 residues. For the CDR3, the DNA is TGTGCCAGCGGATCCTTTGGAACTGAAGCTTTCTTT. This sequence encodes CASGSFGTEAFF.

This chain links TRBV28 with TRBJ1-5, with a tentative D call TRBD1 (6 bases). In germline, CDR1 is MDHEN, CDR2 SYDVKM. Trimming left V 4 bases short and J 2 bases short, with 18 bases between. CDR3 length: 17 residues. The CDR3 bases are TGTGCCAGCAGTTCGCGCTACAGGGCGACGGGCAATCAGCCCCAGCATTTT. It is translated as CASSSRYRATGNQPQHF.

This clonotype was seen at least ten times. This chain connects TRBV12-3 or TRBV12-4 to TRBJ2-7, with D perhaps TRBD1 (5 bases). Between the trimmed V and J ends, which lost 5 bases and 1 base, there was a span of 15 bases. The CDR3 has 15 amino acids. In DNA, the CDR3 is TGTGCCAGCAGTGGTCGCATGGGGCAATCCTACGAGCAGTACTTC. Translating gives CASSGRMGQSYEQYF.

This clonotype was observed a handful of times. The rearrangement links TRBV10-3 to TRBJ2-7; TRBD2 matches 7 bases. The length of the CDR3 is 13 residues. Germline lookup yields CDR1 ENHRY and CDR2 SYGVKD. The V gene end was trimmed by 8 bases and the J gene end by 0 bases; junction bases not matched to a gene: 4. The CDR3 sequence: CAIGRTSSYEQYF. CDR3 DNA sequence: TGTGCCATCGGCCGGACTAGCTCCTACGAGCAGTACTTC.

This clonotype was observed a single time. The CDR3 is CASSYHRYEQYF. The CDR3 DNA reads as TGTGCCAGCAGCTACCATCGCTACGAGCAGTACTTC. V usage is TRBV28 and J usage is TRBJ2-7; no definite D call. CDR3 size: 12 residues. V lost 6 bases, J lost 3 bases, and 9 bases lay in between. Looked up from germline, CDR1 is MDHEN and CDR2 is SYDVKM.

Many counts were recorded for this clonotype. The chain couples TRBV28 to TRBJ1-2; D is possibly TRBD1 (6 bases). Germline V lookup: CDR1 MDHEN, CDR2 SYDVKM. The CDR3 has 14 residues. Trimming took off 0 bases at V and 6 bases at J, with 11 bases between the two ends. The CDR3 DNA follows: TGTGCCAGCAGTTTATGGGGGGGCCCCAATGGCTACACCTTC. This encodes CASSLWGGPNGYTF.

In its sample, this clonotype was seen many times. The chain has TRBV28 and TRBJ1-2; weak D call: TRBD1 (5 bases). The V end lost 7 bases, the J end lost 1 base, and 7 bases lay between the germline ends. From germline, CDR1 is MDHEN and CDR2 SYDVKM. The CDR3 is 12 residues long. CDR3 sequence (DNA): TGTGCCAGCAACAGGATTAACTATGGCTACACCTTC. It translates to CASNRINYGYTF.

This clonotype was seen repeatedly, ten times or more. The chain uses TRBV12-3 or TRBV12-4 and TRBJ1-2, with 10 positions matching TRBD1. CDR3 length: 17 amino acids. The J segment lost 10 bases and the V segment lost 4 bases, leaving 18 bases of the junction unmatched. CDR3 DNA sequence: TGTGCCAGCAGTTCCTGGGTTAGGGACAGGGGAGGCCGGAACTACACCTTC. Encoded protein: CASSSWVRDRGGRNYTF.

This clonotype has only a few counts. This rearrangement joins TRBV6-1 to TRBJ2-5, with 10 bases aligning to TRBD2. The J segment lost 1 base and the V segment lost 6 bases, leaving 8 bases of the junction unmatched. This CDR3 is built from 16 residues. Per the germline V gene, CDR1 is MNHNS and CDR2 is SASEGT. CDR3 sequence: CASRETSGLAQETQYF. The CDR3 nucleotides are TGTGCCAGCAGGGAGACTAGCGGGTTAGCCCAAGAGACCCAGTACTTC.

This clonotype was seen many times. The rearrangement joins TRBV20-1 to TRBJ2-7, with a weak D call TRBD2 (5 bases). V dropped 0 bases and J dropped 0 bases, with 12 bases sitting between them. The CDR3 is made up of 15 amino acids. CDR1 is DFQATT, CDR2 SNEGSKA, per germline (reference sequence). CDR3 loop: CSARDERKHSYEQYF. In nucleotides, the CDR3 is TGCAGTGCTAGAGATGAGCGGAAGCACTCCTACGAGCAGTACTTC.

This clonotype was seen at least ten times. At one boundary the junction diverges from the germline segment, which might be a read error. The CDR3, as DNA: TGCCCAAGAGCCCTTATACAAGGACTCATTCACTCTGGAAACACCATATATTTT. Protein sequence: CPRALIQGLIHSGNTIYF. The chain employs TRBV6-5 and TRBJ1-3; D gene ambiguous. The CDR3 is 18 residues long. Germline V lookup: CDR1 MNHEY, CDR2 SVGAGI.

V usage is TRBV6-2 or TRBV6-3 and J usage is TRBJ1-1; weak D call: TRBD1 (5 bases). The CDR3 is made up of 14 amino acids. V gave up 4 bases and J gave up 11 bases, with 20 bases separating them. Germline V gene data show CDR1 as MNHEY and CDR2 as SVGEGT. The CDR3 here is CASSCSGTGLRAFF. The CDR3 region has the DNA TGTGCCAGCAGTTGCTCAGGGACGGGCCTAAGGGCTTTCTTT.

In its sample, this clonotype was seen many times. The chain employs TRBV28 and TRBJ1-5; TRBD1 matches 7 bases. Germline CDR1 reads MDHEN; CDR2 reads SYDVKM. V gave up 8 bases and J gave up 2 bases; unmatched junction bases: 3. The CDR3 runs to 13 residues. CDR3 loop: CASDDRGNQPQHF. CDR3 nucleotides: TGTGCCAGCGATGACAGGGGCAATCAGCCCCAGCATTTT.

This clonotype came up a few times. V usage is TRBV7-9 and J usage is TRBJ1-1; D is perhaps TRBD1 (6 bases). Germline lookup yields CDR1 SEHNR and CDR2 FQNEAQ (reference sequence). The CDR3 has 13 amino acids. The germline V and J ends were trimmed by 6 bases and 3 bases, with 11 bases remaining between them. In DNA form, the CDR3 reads TGTGCCAGCAGATACGACAGGTACACTGAAGCTTTCTTT. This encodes CASRYDRYTEAFF.

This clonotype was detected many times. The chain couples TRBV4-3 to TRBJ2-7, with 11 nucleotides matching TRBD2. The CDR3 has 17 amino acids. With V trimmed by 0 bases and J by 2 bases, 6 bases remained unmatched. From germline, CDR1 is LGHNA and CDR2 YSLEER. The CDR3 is CASSQDRGLAAAYEQYF. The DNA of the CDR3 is TGCGCCAGCAGCCAAGATAGGGGACTAGCGGCCGCCTACGAGCAGTACTTC.

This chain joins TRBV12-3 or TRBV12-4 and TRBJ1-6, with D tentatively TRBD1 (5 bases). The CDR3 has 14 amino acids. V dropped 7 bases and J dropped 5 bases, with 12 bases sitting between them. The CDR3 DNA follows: TGTGCCAGCACCGAGTTAGGGGATAATTCACCCCTCCACTTT. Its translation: CASTELGDNSPLHF.

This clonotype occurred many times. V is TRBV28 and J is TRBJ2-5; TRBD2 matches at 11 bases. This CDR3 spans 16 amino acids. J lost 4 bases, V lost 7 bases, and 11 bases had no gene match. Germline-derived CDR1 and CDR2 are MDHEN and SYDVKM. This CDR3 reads CASNSLAGGRRETQYF. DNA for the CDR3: TGTGCCAGCAATTCCTTAGCGGGAGGGAGGAGAGAGACCCAGTACTTC. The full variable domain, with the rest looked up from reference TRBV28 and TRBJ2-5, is DVKVTQSSRYLVKRTGEKVFLECVQDMDHENMFWYRQDPGLGLRLIYFSYDVKMKEKGDIPEGYSVSREKKERFSLILESASTNQTSMYLCASNSLAGGRRETQYFGPGTRLLVL.

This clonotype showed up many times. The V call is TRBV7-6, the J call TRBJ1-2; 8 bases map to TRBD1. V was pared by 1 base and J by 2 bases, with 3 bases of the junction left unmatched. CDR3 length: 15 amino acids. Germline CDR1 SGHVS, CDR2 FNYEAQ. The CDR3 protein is CASSLGQGANYGYTF. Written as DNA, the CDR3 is TGTGCCAGCAGCTTAGGCCAGGGGGCAAACTATGGCTACACCTTC.

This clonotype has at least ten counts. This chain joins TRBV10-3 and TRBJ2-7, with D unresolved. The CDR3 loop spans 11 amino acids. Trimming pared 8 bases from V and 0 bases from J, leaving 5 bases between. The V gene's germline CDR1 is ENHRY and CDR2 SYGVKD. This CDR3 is CAIGGSYEQYF. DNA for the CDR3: TGTGCCATCGGTGGCTCCTACGAGCAGTACTTC.

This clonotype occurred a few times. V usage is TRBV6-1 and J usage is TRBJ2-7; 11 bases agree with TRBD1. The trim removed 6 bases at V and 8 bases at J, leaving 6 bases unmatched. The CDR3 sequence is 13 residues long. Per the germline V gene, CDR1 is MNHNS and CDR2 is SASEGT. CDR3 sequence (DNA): TGTGCCAGCAGGGGACAGGGGGTCTGGCAGCAGTACTTC. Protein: CASRGQGVWQQYF.

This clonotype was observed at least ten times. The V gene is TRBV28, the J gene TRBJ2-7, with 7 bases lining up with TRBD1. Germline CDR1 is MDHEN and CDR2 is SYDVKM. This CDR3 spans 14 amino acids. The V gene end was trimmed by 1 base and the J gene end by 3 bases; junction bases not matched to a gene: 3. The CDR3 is CASSLFQGVYEQYF. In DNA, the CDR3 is TGTGCCAGCAGTTTATTTCAGGGGGTCTACGAGCAGTACTTC.

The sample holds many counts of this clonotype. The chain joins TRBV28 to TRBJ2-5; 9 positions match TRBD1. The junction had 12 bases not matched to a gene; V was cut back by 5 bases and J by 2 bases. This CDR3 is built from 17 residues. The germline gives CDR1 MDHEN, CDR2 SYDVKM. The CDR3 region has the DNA TGTGCCAGCAGTATATTCACAGGGGGCGCAAGACAAGAGACCCAGTACTTC. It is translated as CASSIFTGGARQETQYF.

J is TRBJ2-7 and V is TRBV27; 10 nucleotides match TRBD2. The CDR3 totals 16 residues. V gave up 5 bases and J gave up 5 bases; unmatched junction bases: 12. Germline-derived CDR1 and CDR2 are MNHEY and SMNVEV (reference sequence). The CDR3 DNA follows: TGTGCCAGCAGTACCTTAAGCGGGAGGGCAATCCACGAGCAGTACTTC. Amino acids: CASSTLSGRAIHEQYF.

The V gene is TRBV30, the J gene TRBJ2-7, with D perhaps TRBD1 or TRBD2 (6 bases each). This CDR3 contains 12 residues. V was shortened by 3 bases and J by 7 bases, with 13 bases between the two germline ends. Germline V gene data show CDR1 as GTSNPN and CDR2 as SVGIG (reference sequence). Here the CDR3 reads CAWRDGGREQYF. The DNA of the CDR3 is TGTGCCTGGAGGGATGGGGGGCGAGAGCAGTACTTC.

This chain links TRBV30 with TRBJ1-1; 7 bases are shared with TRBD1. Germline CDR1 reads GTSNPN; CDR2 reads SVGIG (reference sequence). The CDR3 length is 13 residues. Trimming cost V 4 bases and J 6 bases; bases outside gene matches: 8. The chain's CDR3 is CAWTSITGAEAFF. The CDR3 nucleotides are TGTGCCTGGACAAGCATCACAGGGGCTGAAGCTTTCTTT.

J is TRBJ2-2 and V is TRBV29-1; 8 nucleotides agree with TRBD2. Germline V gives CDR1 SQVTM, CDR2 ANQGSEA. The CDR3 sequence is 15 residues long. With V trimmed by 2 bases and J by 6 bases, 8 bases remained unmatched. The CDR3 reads CSVERVAGLAGELFF. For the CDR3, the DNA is TGCAGCGTTGAACGAGTAGCGGGATTGGCCGGGGAGCTGTTTTTT.

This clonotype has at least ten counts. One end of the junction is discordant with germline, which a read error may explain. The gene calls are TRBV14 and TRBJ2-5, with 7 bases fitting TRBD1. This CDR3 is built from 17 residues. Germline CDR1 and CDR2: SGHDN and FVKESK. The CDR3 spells CASSQDGDSYAQETRYF. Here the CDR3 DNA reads TGTGCCAGCAGCCAAGACGGGGACAGTTATGCCCAAGAGACCCGGTACTTC. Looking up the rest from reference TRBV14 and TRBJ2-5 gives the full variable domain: EAGVTQFPSHSVIEKGQTVTLRCDPISGHDNLYWYRRVMGKEIKFLLHFVKESKQDESGMPNNRFLAERTGGTYSTLKVQPAELEDSGVYFCASSQDGDSYAQETRYFGPGTRLLVL.

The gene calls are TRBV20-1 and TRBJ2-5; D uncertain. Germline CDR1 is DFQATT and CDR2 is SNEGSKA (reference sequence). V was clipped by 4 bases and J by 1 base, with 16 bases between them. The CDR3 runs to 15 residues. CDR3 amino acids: CSATTPLSGQETQYF. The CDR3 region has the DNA TGCAGTGCTACCACCCCCCTCTCGGGCCAAGAGACCCAGTACTTC.